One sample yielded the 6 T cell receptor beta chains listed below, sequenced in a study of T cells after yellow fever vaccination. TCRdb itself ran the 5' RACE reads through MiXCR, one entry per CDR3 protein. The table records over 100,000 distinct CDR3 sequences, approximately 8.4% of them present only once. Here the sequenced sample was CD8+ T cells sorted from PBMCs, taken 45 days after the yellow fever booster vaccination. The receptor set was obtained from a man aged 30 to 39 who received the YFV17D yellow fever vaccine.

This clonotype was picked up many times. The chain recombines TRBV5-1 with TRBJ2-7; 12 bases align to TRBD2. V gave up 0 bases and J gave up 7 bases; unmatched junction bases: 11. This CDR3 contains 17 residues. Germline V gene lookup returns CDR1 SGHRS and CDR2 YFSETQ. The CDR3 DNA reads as TGCGCCAGCAGCTTGGATGCTAGCGGGAGGGCCGTGAGAGAGCAGTACTTC. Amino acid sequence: CASSLDASGRAVREQYF. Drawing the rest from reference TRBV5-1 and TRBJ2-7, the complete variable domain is KAGVTQTPRYLIKTRGQQVTLSCSPISGHRSVSWYQQTPGQGLQFLFEYFSETQRNKGNFPGRFSGRQFSNSRSEMNVSTLELGDSALYLCASSLDASGRAVREQYFGPGTRLTVT.

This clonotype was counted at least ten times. This chain's CDR3 is CSVDTTVTGELFF. Written as DNA, the CDR3 is TGCAGCGTCGATACGACTGTCACCGGGGAGCTGTTTTTT. The chain couples TRBV29-1 to TRBJ2-2; D remains unclear. V lost 6 bases and J 4 bases, leaving 12 bases between the germline ends. CDR1 and CDR2 from the germline V gene are SQVTM and ANQGSEA. CDR3 size: 13 residues.

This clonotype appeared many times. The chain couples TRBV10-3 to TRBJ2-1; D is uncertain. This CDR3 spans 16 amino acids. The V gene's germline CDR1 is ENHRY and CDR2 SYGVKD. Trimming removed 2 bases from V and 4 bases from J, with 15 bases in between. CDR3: CAISEAGVEQYNEQFF. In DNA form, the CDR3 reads TGTGCCATCAGTGAGGCTGGGGTAGAACAATACAATGAGCAGTTCTTC.

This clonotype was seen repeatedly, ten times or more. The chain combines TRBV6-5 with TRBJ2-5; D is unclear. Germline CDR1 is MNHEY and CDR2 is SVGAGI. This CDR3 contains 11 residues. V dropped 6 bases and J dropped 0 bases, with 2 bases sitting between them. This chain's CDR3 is CASSHQETQYF. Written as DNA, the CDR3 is TGTGCCAGCAGCCACCAAGAGACCCAGTACTTC.

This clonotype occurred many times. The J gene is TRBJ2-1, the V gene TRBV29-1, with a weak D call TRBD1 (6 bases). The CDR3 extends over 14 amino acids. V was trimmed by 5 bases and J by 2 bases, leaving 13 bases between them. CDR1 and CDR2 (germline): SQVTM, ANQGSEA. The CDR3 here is CSVLGGEAYNEQFF. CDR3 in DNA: TGCAGCGTTCTAGGGGGAGAGGCCTACAATGAGCAGTTCTTC.

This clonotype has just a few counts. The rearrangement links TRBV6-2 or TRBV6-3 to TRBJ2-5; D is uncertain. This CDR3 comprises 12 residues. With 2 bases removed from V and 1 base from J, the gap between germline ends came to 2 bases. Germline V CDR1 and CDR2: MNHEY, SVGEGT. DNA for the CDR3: TGTGCCAGCAGTTACCCCCAAGAGACCCAGTACTTC. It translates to CASSYPQETQYF.